This TCR beta chain appears in the sequencing data of a study of T cell changes during pregnancy in multiple sclerosis. The germline V gene has CDR1 LGHNA and CDR2 YNFKEQ. V shed 4 bases and J 6 bases; nucleotides not matched to a gene: 17. The length of the CDR3 is 19 residues. TCRdb's table, derived via immunoSEQ multiplex PCR, lists solely in-frame clones and lacks some. Among tens of thousands of clones, roughly 92% were seen once, and the ten largest hold roughly 3%. This sequence was found in a female donor in good health, enrolled as a control in a pregnancy study. The sample consisted of peripheral blood, taken in the third trimester of pregnancy. The chain combines TRBV4-2 with TRBJ2-2; TRBD2 matches at 10 bases. In DNA, the CDR3 is TGTGCCAGCAGCCCTCGGACTAGCGGATCCACCCGGGACCCCGGGGAGCTGTTTTTT. It translates to CASSPRTSGSTRDPGELFF.